This T cell receptor (beta chain) was identified during a study of T cells in Graves' hyperthyroidism and ophthalmopathy. Study results and caveats: Ophthalmopathy prediction by the model preceded onset by a median about 6.8 months. Researchers found most expanded thyroid clonotypes above 0.001 in blood as well.

A note on this clonotype: What it binds is not known.

Recently diagnosed hyperthyroidism of less than 2 months' duration affected patients aged 18 to 65. Diagnoses were made from clinical symptoms, serum measures (thyroxine and TRAb), thyroid ultrasound and orbital computed tomography. Amplification of TCR beta CDR3 regions used RNA as the template. With the HTBI primer set, the TCR CDR3 went through a first round of RT-PCR. From the multiplex PCR reads, TCRdb called clonotypes with MiXCR, one entry per CDR3 protein. The sample carries around 420,000 distinct CDR3 sequences, more than 15% recorded once. This CDR3 is built from 16 residues. CDR1 is DFQATT, CDR2 SNEGSKA, per germline (reference sequence). The V and J ends lost 0 bases and 3 bases respectively, with 18 bases between them.

V usage is TRBV20-1 and J usage is TRBJ2-7; D uncertain. This receptor was obtained from a woman aged 18-29 years with Graves' hyperthyroidism. Material for sequencing was blood. The CDR3 bases are TGCAGTGCTAGAGACGCCGCCGAAAAAGGGCTCTACGAGCAGTACTTC. This codes for CSARDAAEKGLYEQYF.